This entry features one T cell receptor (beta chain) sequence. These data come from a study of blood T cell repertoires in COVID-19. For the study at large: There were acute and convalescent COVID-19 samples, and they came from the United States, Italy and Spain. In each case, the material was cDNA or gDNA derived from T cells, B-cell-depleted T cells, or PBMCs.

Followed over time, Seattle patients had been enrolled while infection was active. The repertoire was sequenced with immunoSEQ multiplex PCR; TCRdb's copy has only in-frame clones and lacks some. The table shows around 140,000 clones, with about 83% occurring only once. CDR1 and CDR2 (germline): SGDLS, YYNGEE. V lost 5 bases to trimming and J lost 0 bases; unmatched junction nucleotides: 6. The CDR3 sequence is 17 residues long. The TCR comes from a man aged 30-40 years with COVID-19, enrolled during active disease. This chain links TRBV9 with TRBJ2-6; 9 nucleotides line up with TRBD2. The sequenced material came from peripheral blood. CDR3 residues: CASSASGASSGANVLTF. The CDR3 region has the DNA TGTGCCAGCAGTGCTAGCGGGGCCTCCTCTGGGGCCAACGTCCTGACTTTC. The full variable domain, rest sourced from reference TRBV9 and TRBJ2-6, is DSGVTQTPKHLITATGQRVTLRCSPRSGDLSVYWYQQSLDQGLQFLIQYYNGEERAKGNILERFSAQQFPDLHSELNLSSLELGDSALYFCASSASGASSGANVLTFGAGSRLTVL.